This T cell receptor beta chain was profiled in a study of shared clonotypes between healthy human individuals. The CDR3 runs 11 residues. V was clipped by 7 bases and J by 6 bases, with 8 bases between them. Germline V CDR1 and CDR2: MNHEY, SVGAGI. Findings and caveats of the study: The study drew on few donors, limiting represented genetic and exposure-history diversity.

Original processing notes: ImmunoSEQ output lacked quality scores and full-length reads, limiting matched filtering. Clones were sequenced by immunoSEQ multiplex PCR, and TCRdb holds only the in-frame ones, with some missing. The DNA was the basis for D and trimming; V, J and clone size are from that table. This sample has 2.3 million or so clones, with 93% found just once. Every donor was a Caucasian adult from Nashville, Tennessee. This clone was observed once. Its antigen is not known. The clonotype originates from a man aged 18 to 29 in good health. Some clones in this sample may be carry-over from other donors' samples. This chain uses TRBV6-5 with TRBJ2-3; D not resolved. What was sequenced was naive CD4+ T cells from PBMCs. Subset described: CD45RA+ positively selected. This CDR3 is CASTNGDTQYF. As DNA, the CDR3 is TGTGCCAGCACCAACGGGGATACGCAGTATTTT.